The rows below give T cell receptor beta chains drawn from one sample of a study of PD-1 blockade in classical Hodgkin lymphoma. The method was immunoSEQ multiplex PCR; TCRdb's version includes in-frame clones alone and lacks a portion of them. The data contain 100,000 or so clones, roughly 89% of them seen just once; the ten biggest clones take up under 7.5%. This specimen was peripheral blood mononuclear cells (PBMCs), taken before the second cycle of nivolumab. The receptors here all came from a human donor with classical Hodgkin lymphoma. Both conserved end residues are part of each CDR3. The order of the fields is V gene, J gene, CDR3 protein.

TRBV9	TRBJ1-1	CASSPSRDRVGDTEAFF
TRBV10-1	TRBJ1-2	CASSESPGDYGYTF
TRBV6-1	TRBJ2-1	CASSETGTGGTDEQFF
TRBV2	TRBJ2-5	CASSESYPGSGETQYF
TRBV19	TRBJ2-1	CASRGSEQFF
TRBV6-6	TRBJ2-1	CASSPGAYNEQFF
TRBV28	TRBJ1-2	CASTLTPGQAFYGYTF
TRBV30	TRBJ1-5	CAWSGTRLQPQHF
TRBV5-4	TRBJ1-2	CASSLDAGARNYGYTF
TRBV19	TRBJ2-2	CASSIWGLAGGPNTGELFF
TRBV10-3	TRBJ1-5	CAISEGQGMGQPQHF
TRBV6-5	TRBJ2-7	CASSYSTPNEQYF
TRBV27	TRBJ1-5	CASSSDRGVQPQHF
TRBV19	TRBJ1-6	CASRILVGGNSPLHF
TRBV19	TRBJ1-5	CASSDRTSNQPQHF
TRBV30	TRBJ2-3	CAWSPGRSTDTQYF
TRBV2	TRBJ1-2	CASSELGTVTNYGYTF
TRBV14	TRBJ2-7	CASSQTGGGPYEQYF
TRBV5-6	TRBJ1-3	CASSSRDYSGNTIYF
TRBV30	TRBJ2-7	CAGDRDEYEQYF
TRBV6-1	TRBJ2-5	CASSDGLVATQYF
TRBV28	TRBJ2-1	CASSFRGYNEQFF
TRBV18	TRBJ1-4	CASSPGQGGEKLFF
TRBV7-2	TRBJ1-2	CASSLTLGYTF
TRBV7-2	TRBJ1-1	CASSLASRAEVFF
TRBV10-3	TRBJ1-5	CAISESRGWGKSNQPQHF